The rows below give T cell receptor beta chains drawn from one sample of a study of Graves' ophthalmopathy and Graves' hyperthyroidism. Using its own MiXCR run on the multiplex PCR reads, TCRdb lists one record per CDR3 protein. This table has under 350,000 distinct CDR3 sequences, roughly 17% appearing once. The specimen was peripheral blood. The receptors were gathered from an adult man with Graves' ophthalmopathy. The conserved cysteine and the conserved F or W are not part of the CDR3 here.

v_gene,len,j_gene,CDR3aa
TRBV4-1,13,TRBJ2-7,ASSQGASGNYEQY
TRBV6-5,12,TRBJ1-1,ASSYSMGITEAF
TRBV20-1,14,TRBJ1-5,SARDRPGWSNQPQH
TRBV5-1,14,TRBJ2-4,ASSKGQELAKNIQY
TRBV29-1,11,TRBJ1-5,SVGGTGGQPQH
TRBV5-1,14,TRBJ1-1,ASSLAASGGDTEAF
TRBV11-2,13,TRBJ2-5,ASSLALAGKETQY
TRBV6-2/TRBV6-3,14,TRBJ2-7,ASSYSTLDYDYEQY
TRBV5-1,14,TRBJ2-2,ASSLRSGANTGELF
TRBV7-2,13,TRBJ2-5,ASSSIAGGQETQY
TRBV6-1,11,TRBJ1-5,ASSEYSGQPQH
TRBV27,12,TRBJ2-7,ASSQDRKVYEQY
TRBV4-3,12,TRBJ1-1,ASSQDLQGLGAF
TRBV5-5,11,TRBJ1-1,ASSFSTGTEAF
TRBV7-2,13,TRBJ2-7,ASSPQGGGSYEQY
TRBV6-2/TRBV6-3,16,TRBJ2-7,ASSSRTSGSSFGYEQY
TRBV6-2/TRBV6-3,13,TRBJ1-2,ASSYSAVSIYGYT
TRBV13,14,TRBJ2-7,ASSFSLAGGPWEQY
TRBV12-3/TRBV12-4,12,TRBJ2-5,ASSGQGAGETQY
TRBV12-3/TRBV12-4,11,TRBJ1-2,ASGGGQNYGYT
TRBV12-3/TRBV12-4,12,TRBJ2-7,ASSLFPGQLEQY
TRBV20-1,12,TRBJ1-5,SARDRTGNQPQH
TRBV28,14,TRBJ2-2,ASSPDPPVGHGELF
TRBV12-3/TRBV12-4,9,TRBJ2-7,ASSLINEQY
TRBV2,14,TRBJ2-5,ASSVDSGSRRETQY
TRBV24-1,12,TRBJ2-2,ATSDDRLAGELF
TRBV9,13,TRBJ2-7,ASSSGLSNSYEQY
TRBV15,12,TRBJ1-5,ATGPPGSNQPQH
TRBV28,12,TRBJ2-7,ASSNGQSSYEQY
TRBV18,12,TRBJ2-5,ASSPSVGEETQY
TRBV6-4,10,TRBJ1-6,ARRTGYSPLH
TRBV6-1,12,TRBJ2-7,ASADSGGSYEQY
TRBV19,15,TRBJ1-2,ASRPRAEDRADYGYT
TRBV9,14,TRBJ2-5,ASSVEGAGGQETQY
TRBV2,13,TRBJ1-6,ASSIDRGGDSPLH
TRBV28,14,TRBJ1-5,ASSLMSFRVSQPQH
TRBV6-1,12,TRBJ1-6,ASRDTAYNSPLH
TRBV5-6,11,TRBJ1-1,ASSFVGYTEAF
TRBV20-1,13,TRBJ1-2,SASTDSTRNCGYT
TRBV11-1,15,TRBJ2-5,ASSLGRDRPFQETQY
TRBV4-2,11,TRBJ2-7,ASSQAFSYEQY
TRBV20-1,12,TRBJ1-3,SALKTVTGNTIY
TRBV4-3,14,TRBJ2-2,ASSQDPSPNTGELF
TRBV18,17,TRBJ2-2,ASSPRPAGGPANTGELF
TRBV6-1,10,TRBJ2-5,ASSPGDKTQY
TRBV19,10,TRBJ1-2,ASLRRGYGYT
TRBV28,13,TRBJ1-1,ASSLLNEIGTEAF